These T cell receptor beta chains were read from a single sample in a study of blood T cell repertoires in COVID-19. Repertoires were generated with immunoSEQ multiplex PCR, while TCRdb's copy carries only in-frame clones and drops some. The table records 150,000 to 200,000 clones, 70% to 90% of them present only once. Sequences were obtained from peripheral blood. The receptor set was obtained from a woman older than 75 in a cohort sampled during active or convalescent COVID-19. Both conserved end residues are part of each CDR3. D genes are given only for firm matches. A row's size may be missing; if present it is once, few, many or a size class.

j_gene: TRBJ2-5
d_gene: NA
len: 14
v_gene: TRBV5-4
abundance: NA
CDR3aa: CASSRWGSQETQYF
CDR3nt: TGTGCCAGCAGCCGGTGGGGCAGCCAAGAGACCCAGTACTTC

j_gene: TRBJ1-4
d_gene: NA
len: 13
v_gene: TRBV2
abundance: NA
CDR3aa: CASRGSSREKLFF
CDR3nt: TGTGCCAGTCGGGGTTCTTCACGGGAAAAACTGTTTTTT

j_gene: TRBJ2-1
d_gene: TRBD2
len: 15
v_gene: TRBV7-9
abundance: NA
CDR3aa: CASSYGTSANNEQFF
CDR3nt: TGTGCCAGCAGCTATGGGACTAGCGCGAACAATGAGCAGTTCTTC

j_gene: TRBJ2-2
d_gene: NA
len: 16
v_gene: TRBV2
abundance: NA
CDR3aa: CASSGGGGAITGELFF
CDR3nt: TGTGCCAGCAGTGGAGGGGGCGGGGCGATTACCGGGGAGCTGTTTTTT

j_gene: TRBJ2-7
d_gene: TRBD2
len: 15
v_gene: TRBV4-1
abundance: NA
CDR3aa: CASSPVAGVSYEQYF
CDR3nt: TGCGCCAGCAGCCCCGTAGCGGGGGTGTCCTACGAGCAGTACTTC

j_gene: TRBJ2-2
d_gene: NA
len: 14
v_gene: TRBV6-5
abundance: NA
CDR3aa: CATMRGVHTGELFF
CDR3nt: TGTGCCACTATGCGGGGAGTACATACCGGGGAGCTGTTTTTT

j_gene: TRBJ2-2
d_gene: NA
len: 15
v_gene: TRBV27
abundance: NA
CDR3aa: CASSQQGFGTGELFF
CDR3nt: TGTGCCAGCAGTCAACAGGGTTTCGGCACCGGGGAGCTGTTTTTT

j_gene: TRBJ2-1
d_gene: TRBD1
len: 16
v_gene: TRBV5-4
abundance: NA
CDR3aa: CASSSVLGQGAREQFF
CDR3nt: TGTGCCAGCAGCTCCGTTCTTGGACAGGGGGCGCGCGAGCAGTTCTTC

j_gene: TRBJ1-2
d_gene: NA
len: 13
v_gene: TRBV11-2
abundance: few
CDR3aa: CASSLEGAWGYTF
CDR3nt: TGTGCCAGCAGCTTAGAAGGGGCTTGGGGCTACACCTTC

j_gene: TRBJ1-6
d_gene: TRBD1
len: 16
v_gene: TRBV14
abundance: once
CDR3aa: CASSQAFGRGTSPLHF
CDR3nt: TGTGCCAGCAGCCAAGCGTTTGGCAGGGGGACTTCACCCCTCCACTTT

j_gene: TRBJ1-1
d_gene: NA
len: 14
v_gene: TRBV6-5
abundance: NA
CDR3aa: CASSYSLTDTEAFF
CDR3nt: TGTGCCAGCAGTTACTCGCTTACAGACACTGAAGCTTTCTTT

j_gene: TRBJ2-5
d_gene: TRBD1
len: 15
v_gene: TRBV7-2
abundance: NA
CDR3aa: CASSLDRGYQETQYF
CDR3nt: TGTGCCAGCAGCTTAGACAGGGGATACCAAGAGACCCAGTACTTC

j_gene: TRBJ2-3
d_gene: NA
len: 14
v_gene: TRBV19
abundance: few
CDR3aa: CASMGGGSTDTQYF
CDR3nt: TGTGCCAGTATGGGCGGCGGGAGCACAGATACGCAGTATTTT

j_gene: TRBJ2-3
d_gene: NA
len: 14
v_gene: TRBV7-2
abundance: NA
CDR3aa: CASSLGGGSDTQYF
CDR3nt: TGTGCCAGCAGCTTAGGAGGTGGATCAGATACGCAGTATTTT

j_gene: TRBJ1-2
d_gene: TRBD1
len: 13
v_gene: TRBV5-4
abundance: NA
CDR3aa: CASSPTGGGGYTF
CDR3nt: TGTGCCAGCAGCCCGACAGGGGGAGGTGGCTACACCTTC

j_gene: TRBJ1-1
d_gene: NA
len: 11
v_gene: TRBV20-1
abundance: few
CDR3aa: CSLTRNTEAFF
CDR3nt: TGCAGTTTAACACGGAACACTGAAGCTTTCTTT